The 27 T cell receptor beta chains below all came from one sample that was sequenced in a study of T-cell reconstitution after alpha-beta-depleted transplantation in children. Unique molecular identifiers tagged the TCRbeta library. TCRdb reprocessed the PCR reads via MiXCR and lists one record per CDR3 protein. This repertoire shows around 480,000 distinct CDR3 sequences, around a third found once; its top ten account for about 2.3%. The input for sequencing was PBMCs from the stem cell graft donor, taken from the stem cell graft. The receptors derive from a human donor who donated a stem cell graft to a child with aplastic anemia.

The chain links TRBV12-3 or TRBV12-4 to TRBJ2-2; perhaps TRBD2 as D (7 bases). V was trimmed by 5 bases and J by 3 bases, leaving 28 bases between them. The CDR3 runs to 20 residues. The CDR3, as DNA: TGTGCCAGCAGTCTAAGAGGACTAGGGGGAGGGGGGTCGGACACCGGGGAGCTGTTTTTT. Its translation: CASSLRGLGGGGSDTGELFF.

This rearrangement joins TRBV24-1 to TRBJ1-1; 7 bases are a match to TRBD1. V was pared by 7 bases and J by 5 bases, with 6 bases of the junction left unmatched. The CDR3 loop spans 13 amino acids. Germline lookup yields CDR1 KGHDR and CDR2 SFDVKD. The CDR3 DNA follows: TGTGCCACCAGAGAGACAGGGAATACTGAAGCTTTCTTT. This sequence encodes CATRETGNTEAFF.

This CDR3 reads CASSPDQGDTEAFF. The CDR3 DNA follows: TGTGCCAGCAGCCCGGACCAGGGGGACACTGAAGCTTTCTTT. The genes are TRBV12-3 or TRBV12-4 and TRBJ1-1, with 7 bases matching TRBD1. The CDR3 is 14 amino acids. The V gene end was trimmed by 6 bases and the J gene end by 3 bases; junction bases not matched to a gene: 7.

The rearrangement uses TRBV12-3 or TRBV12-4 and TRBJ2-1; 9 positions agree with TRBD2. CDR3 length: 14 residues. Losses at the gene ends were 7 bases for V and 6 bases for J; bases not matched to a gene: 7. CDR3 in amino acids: CASTVAGVPNEQFF. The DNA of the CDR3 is TGTGCCAGCACCGTAGCGGGAGTCCCCAATGAGCAGTTCTTC.

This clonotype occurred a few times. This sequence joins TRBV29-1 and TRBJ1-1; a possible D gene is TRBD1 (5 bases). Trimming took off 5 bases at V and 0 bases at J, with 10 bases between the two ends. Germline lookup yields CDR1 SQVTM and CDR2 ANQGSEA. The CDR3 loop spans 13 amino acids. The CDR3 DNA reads TGCAGCGTTCTTGACAGAATGAACACTGAAGCTTTCTTT. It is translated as CSVLDRMNTEAFF.

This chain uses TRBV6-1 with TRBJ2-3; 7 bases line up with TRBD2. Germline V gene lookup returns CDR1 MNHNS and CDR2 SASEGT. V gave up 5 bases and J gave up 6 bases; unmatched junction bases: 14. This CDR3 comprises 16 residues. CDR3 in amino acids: CASSRSTSVDGDTQYF. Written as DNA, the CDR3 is TGTGCCAGCAGTCGGAGCACTAGCGTAGATGGGGATACGCAGTATTTT.

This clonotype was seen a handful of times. CDR3 coding DNA: TGTGCTAGTGGTTTGGCGACAGGGGTTAGCACTGAAGCTTTCTTT. Amino acid sequence: CASGLATGVSTEAFF. The chain couples TRBV12-5 to TRBJ1-1; TRBD1 aligns across 8 bases. The V gene's germline CDR1 is LGHNT and CDR2 FRNRAP. V shed 1 base, J shed 4 bases, and the junction held 5 bases outside the gene matches. The CDR3 consists of 15 residues.

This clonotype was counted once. This chain's CDR3 is CASSLDRDEQFF. The CDR3 region has the DNA TGTGCCAGCAGCTTAGATCGAGATGAGCAGTTCTTC. V gene TRBV11-3 combines with J gene TRBJ2-1, with unresolved D. The CDR3 consists of 12 residues. Deletions cut 0 bases from V and 8 bases from J, with 5 bases between. Germline CDR1 SGHNT, CDR2 YENEEA. Complete variable domain (other parts from reference TRBV11-3 and TRBJ2-1): EAGVVQSPRYKIIEKKQPVAFWCNPISGHNTLYWYLQNLGQGPELLIRYENEEAVDDSQLPKDRFSAERLKGVDSTLKIQPAELGDSAVYLCASSLDRDEQFFGPGTRLTVL.

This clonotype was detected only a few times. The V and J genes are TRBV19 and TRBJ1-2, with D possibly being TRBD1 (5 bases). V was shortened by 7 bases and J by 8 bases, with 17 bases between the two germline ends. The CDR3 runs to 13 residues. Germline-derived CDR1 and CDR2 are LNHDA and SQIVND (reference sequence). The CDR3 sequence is CASNPSRAGGYTF. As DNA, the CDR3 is TGTGCCAGTAATCCATCCAGGGCAGGGGGCTACACCTTC.

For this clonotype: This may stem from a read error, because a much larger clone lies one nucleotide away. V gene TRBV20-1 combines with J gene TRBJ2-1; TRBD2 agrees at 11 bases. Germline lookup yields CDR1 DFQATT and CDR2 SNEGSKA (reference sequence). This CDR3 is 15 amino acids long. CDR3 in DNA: TGCAGTGCTAGAGATCAAACTAGCGGGAGCAATGAGCGGTTCTTC. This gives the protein CSARDQTSGSNERFF.

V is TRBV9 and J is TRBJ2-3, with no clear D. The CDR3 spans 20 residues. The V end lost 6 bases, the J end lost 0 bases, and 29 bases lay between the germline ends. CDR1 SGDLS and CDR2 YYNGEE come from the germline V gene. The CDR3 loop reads CASNKGLGTSTLLSTDTQYF. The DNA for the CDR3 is TGTGCCAGCAACAAAGGTTTGGGAACTTCAACCCTCCTGAGCACAGATACGCAGTATTTT.

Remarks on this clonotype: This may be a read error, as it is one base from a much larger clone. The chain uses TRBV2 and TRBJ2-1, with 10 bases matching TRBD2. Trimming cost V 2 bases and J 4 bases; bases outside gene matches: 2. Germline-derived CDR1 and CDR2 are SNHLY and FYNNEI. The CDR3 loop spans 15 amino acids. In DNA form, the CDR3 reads TGTGCCAGCAGTGAACTAGCGGGAGAGTACAATGAGCAGTTCTTC. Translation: CASSELAGEYNEQFF.

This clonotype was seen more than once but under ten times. The CDR3 DNA follows: TGTGCCAGCAGCTTGGCAGGAATTGGAGCTGGAAACACCATATATTTT. Its translation: CASSLAGIGAGNTIYF. The chain uses TRBV5-6 and TRBJ1-3, with D hard to call. Trimming took 0 bases from V and 2 from J, leaving 12 bases between them. The CDR3 totals 16 residues. CDR1 is SGHDT, CDR2 YYEEEE, per germline.

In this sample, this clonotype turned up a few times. The CDR3 bases are TGTGCCAGCAGCTTTACAGGTATTAGCAATCAGCCCCAGCATTTT. It yields the protein CASSFTGISNQPQHF. The chain combines TRBV27 with TRBJ1-5, with D possibly being TRBD1 (5 bases). Germline V gene data show CDR1 as MNHEY and CDR2 as SMNVEV (reference sequence). Trimming took off 6 bases at V and 0 bases at J, with 12 bases between the two ends. The CDR3 runs 15 residues.

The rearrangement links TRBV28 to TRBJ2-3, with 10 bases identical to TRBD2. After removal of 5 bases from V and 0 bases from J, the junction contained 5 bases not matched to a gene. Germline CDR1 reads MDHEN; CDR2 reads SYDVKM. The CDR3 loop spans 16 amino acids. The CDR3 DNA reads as TGTGCCAGCAGTGGGCTAGCGGGGGCAAGCACAGATACGCAGTATTTT. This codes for CASSGLAGASTDTQYF.

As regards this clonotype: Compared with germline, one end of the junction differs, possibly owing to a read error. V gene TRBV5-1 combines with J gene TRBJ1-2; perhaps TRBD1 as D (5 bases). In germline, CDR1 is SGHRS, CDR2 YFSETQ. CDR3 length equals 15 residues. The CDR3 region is CASSLERTQTDGDTF. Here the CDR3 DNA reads TGCGCCAGCAGCTTAGAAAGGACACAGACGGATGGCGACACCTTC.

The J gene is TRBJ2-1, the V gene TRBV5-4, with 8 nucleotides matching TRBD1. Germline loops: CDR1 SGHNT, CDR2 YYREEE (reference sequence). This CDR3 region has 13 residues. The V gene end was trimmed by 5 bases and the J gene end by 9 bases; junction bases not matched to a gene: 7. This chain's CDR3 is CASRPGQGSEQFF. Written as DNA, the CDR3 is TGTGCCAGCAGACCAGGACAGGGTAGTGAGCAGTTCTTC.

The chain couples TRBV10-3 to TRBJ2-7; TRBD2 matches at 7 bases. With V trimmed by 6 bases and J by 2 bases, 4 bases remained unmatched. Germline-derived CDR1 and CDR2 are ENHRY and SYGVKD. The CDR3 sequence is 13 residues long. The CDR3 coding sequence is TGTGCCATCAGGGAAGCGGGAACCTACGAGCAGTACGTC. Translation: CAIREAGTYEQYV.

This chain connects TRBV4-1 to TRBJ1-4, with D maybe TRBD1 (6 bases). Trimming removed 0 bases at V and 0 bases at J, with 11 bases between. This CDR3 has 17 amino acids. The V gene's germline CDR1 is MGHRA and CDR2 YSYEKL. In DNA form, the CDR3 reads TGCGCCAGCAGCCAAGAGGTGGGGGCTGCAACTAATGAAAAACTGTTTTTT. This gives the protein CASSQEVGAATNEKLFF.

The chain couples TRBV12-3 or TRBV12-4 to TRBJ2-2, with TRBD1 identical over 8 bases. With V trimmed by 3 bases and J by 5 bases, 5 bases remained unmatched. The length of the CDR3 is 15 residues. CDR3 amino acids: CASSFAGGATGELFF. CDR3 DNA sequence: TGTGCCAGCAGTTTTGCAGGGGGCGCTACCGGGGAGCTGTTTTTT.

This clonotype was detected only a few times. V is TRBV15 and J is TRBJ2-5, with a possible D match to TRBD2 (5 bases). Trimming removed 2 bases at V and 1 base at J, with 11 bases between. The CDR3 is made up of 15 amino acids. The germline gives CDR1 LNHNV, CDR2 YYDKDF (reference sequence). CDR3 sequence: CATSRSRAAQETQYF. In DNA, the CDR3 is TGTGCCACCAGCAGAAGCCGAGCGGCCCAAGAGACCCAGTACTTC.

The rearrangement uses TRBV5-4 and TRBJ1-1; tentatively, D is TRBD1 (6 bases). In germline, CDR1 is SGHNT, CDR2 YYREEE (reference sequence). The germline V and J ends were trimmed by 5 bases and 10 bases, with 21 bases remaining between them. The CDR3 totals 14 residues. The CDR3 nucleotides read TGTGCCAGCAGTTTTTCTCTAGGGGGATCGACAGCTTTCTTT. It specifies CASSFSLGGSTAFF.

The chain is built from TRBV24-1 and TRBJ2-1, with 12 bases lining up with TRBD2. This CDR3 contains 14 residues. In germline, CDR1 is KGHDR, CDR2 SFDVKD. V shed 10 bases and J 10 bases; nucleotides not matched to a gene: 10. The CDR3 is CATKTSGSSEEQFF. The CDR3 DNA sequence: TGTGCCACGAAGACTAGCGGGAGTTCTGAGGAGCAGTTCTTC.

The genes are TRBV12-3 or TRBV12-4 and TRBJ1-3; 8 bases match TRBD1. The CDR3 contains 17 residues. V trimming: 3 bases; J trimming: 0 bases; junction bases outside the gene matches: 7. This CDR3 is CASSFYVGQGSGNTIYF. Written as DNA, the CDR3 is TGTGCCAGCAGTTTTTATGTCGGACAGGGCTCTGGAAACACCATATATTTT.

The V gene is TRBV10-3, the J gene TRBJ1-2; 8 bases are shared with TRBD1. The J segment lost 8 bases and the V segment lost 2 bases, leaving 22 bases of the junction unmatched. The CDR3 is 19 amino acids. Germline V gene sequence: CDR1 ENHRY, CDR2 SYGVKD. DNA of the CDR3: TGTGCCATCAGTGAGCCCACGCCCGGGACAGGCCGGCAACGGGGGGGCTACACCTTC. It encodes CAISEPTPGTGRQRGGYTF.

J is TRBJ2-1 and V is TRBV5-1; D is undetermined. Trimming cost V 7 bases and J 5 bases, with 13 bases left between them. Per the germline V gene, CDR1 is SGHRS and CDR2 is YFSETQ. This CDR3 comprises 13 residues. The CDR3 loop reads CASFMENNNEQFF. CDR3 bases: TGCGCCAGCTTTATGGAGAATAACAATGAGCAGTTCTTC. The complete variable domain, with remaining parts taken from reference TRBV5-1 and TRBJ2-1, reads KAGVTQTPRYLIKTRGQQVTLSCSPISGHRSVSWYQQTPGQGLQFLFEYFSETQRNKGNFPGRFSGRQFSNSRSEMNVSTLELGDSALYLCASFMENNNEQFFGPGTRLTVL.

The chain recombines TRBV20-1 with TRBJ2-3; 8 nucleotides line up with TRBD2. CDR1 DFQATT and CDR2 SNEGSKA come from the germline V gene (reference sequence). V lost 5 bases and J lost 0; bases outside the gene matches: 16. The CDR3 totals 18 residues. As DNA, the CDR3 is TGCAGTGCTGTTACGGGACTAGTCACCCCTTGGAGCACAGATACGCAGTATTTT. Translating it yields CSAVTGLVTPWSTDTQYF.